The clone carrying this TCR beta chain was detected ten times or more. cDNA was made by 5'RACE with 10-nucleotide random UMIs. MiXCR, applied by TCRdb to the 5' RACE reads, yields one record per CDR3 protein. The sample lists more than 55,000 distinct CDR3 sequences; 24% were seen once. The data were obtained in a study of neurological immune-mediated disorders. This sample's time point: technical triplicate 2. The clonotype was recovered from a man aged 60 to 69 with HTLV-1-associated myelopathy (HAM/TSP). The sequencing sample was made of PBMCs.

CDR3 sequence (DNA): TGCAGTGCCCCCCTAAGGGGTAGCGGCCCTCGCGAGCAGTTCTTC. Its protein product is CSAPLRGSGPREQFF. The chain couples TRBV20-1 to TRBJ2-1, with D maybe TRBD2 (6 bases). Trimming took 6 bases from V and 10 from J, leaving 25 bases between them. Looked up from germline, CDR1 is DFQATT and CDR2 is SNEGSKA (reference sequence). CDR3 length: 15 amino acids.